This T cell receptor (beta chain) comes out of a study of cytomegalovirus exposure and HLA in healthy donors (dated by TCRdb to the late 2010s). Describing the broader study: An earlier analysis of 587 of the donors reported 276 Gb of sequence data and 95 million to 130 million unique TCR beta sequences obtained from some 170 million T cells. An early release covering just under 650 HLA-typed donors comprised approximately 290 gigabases of sequencing data and roughly 85 million unique TCR sequences. The genetic ancestry cluster associated with self-reported Caucasian donors included around four fifths of the approximately 410 genotyped donors. The study aimed to test whether cataloging public T cell receptors could reveal signatures of past pathogen exposure. The study profiled the T cell repertoires of about 720 subjects by immunosequencing and related them to cytomegalovirus serostatus. A separate validation cohort of over a hundred different subjects was used in addition to the roughly 640-subject first cohort. The study combined high-throughput TCR immunosequencing, statistical association of individual TCRs with disease status, and machine learning to predict cytomegalovirus infection status. A later analysis re-examined previously published TCR beta repertoires from roughly 720 donors and added high-resolution HLA genotyping to investigate patterns of TCR occurrence. The later analysis used no new phenotypic data to find candidate immune exposures, relying instead on TCR beta sequences and their occurrence across donors. An earlier analysis of nearly 600 of the donors applied high-throughput TCR beta sequencing to assess whether each TCR beta V gene segment acted as functional or pseudogenic. Alongside the repertoire data, information on donor age, sex, ethnicity and CMV serostatus was compiled. A later genetic analysis used genome-wide SNP genotypes for about three fifths of the 666 donors, treating that subset as a discovery cohort. Every discovery cohort repertoire had been produced on one sequencing platform. Class I and class II HLA loci were covered by the typing at four-digit resolution. Typing coverage varied by locus: about 620-630 donors for A, B, C, DRB1 and DQB1; roughly 510 for DQA1; approximately 570 for DPA1; approximately 490 for DPB1. Because of strong linkage in the cohort, 5 or 6 DR-DQ haplotypes were treated as single units for association and clustering. On average, about 240,000 unique TCR beta nucleotide sequences were sequenced per donor among a few hundred genotyped donors of the cohort, with around 19% of those sequences being non-productive. What the authors observed across the whole study: Several of the top co-occurrence clusters appeared to be linked to parvovirus B19, influenza, CMV and Epstein-Barr virus, according to a later analysis. A later genetic analysis associated a missense DCLRE1C variant with V-gene and J-gene trimming of TCR beta chains, and an independent cohort replicated the association. The authors suggested that the approach could potentially be generalized to other disease states and immunological phenotypes. Correlated functional status among segregating V segments might reflect linkage disequilibrium, but an unknown experimental factor could not be ruled out. Assigning TCR associations to individual alleles was difficult when HLA alleles, especially DR and DQ, strongly co-occurred. According to a later analysis, most CMV-associated TCR beta chains appeared to be HLA-restricted, and the HLA associations seemed to be driven largely by CMV exposure. Across donors, most TCR sequences were observed very rarely, whereas some public TCRs were present in many individuals. In a later analysis, the rate of TCR association differed among HLA loci, with DRB1 alleles having the most associated TCRs and HLA-C alleles having the fewest. A further reported finding was that TCR beta sequences accurately predicted the HLA-A and HLA-B alleles for most subjects in the first cohort. The study listed 150 to 200 TCR beta chains as associated with cytomegalovirus. Cytomegalovirus status was reported to be diagnosed by the classifier with high specificity and sensitivity in both the original and validation cohorts. Some IMGT-functional V segments, including TRBV6-2 and TRBV6-3, could not be distinguished by the 87-base-pair reads and were therefore excluded. The earlier analysis of about 600 of the donors excluded seventeen rarely observed V segments, including chromosome 9 orphons, because counts were too low. According to a later genetic analysis, donors in an Asian-associated ancestry cluster had fewer N-insertions in productive TCRs than the roughly 670-donor mean. Roughly uniform sequencing depth across donors was assumed in presence/absence analyses, although this assumption may not hold. In an earlier analysis of about 550 of the donors, most TCR beta V segments were observed in productive rearrangements about 90% or about 30% of the time, broadly matching IMGT annotations. Specific HLA alleles were associated with over 15,000 TCR beta sequences at a false discovery rate of 0.05 in a later analysis. Three of the identified cytomegalovirus-associated TCR beta chains were confirmed in vitro to be specific for cytomegalovirus antigens. Only TCR beta chains were sequenced in this cohort, and the absence of alpha or paired-chain data limited detectable features. Immune exposure information for the cohort was limited to CMV serostatus. In a later analysis, HLA-associated TCR beta chains were found to be more clonally expanded and to have lower generation probabilities than equally common non-associated chains. A group of highly shared sequence variants was considered likely to be a technical artifact of the sequencing pipeline. Because HLA typing was unavailable for some donors at each locus, only the typed subset was used in association tests.

The cohort was made up of 500 to 800 healthy bone marrow donors. Cohort members were all nominally healthy when sampled, although unrecorded immune exposures were likely present. The donor was CMV seronegative and was included in the group of a few hundred seronegative cohort members. A peripheral blood sample was provided by each donor, and peripheral blood mononuclear cells were used for TCR beta sequencing. Genomic DNA extraction from the blood cell samples was performed with the Qiagen DNeasy Blood Extraction Kit. Regarding this clone: Its antigen specificity is not known. The input lacks base qualities; no much larger clone sits a single base away.

Receptors were amplified or captured by the immunoSEQ multiplex PCR assay. For the multiplex PCR, a mixture combining 60 forward primers for TCR Vbeta segments and 13 reverse primers for TCR Jbeta segments was used. The CDR3 region of rearranged TCR beta genes was amplified from genomic DNA by a multiplex PCR assay. The Illumina HiSeq System was used to sequence the amplified TCR beta libraries as 87-base-pair reads. Turning to the authors' computational methods: In a later analysis, roughly 80 million unique TCR beta chains were counted across the roughly 700 repertoires, and roughly 11 million of these chains were shared by at least two donors. To remove PCR and sequencing errors, raw reads were error-corrected and collapsed into unique sequences using a nearest-neighbor algorithm that merged closely related sequences. To assign V, D and J gene segments, CDR3 sequences were aligned to IMGT reference sequences. For a sequence to be retained, a match of at least six nucleotides to both a V gene segment and a J gene segment was required. Rearrangements were classified as productive when the CDR3 lacked stop codons and remained in frame with V and J, and all other rearrangements were classified as non-productive. CDR3 was defined according to IMGT convention as the region running from the second conserved V-encoded cysteine to the conserved J-encoded phenylalanine. Sequences without an unambiguous match to a single V gene segment were excluded from the earlier analysis of a few hundred of the donors. An earlier analysis of a few hundred of the donors called V segments functional above 56.7% productive rearrangements and segregating when the between-donor standard deviation exceeded 5%. A statistical classification framework was built for diagnosing cytomegalovirus status from the catalog of TCR beta chain sequences. In a later analysis, TCR nucleotide sequences were compared against IMGT/GENE-DB human TR gene sequences so that V and J genes could be assigned. In a later analysis, CDR3 sequences and most-parsimonious VDJ recombination scenarios were assigned using the TCRdist pipeline. A later analysis defined each TCR beta chain by its CDR3 amino acid sequence plus V-gene family, and excluded reads lacking a unique V-gene family. As a way to deal with suspected cross-contamination and a sequencing artifact, a later analysis dropped hundreds of nucleotide sequences that were highly shared and had low generation probability. In a later analysis, a clonal expansion index for each public chain was calculated from normalized within-repertoire ranks of inferred template counts. In a later analysis, generation probabilities were computed using a VDJ recombination model fitted to out-of-frame rearrangements, and the results were checked against IGoR. Hypergeometric tests were used in a later analysis to score TCR-TCR, TCR-HLA and TCR-CMV co-occurrence, with a repertoire-size bias correction applied to the TCR pairs. To estimate false discovery rates, a later analysis permuted the HLA or CMV assignments 20 times. In a later analysis, co-occurring TCRs were grouped with DBSCAN, and TCRdist sequence similarity was added when clustering was performed within HLA-allele-positive subsets. Co-occurrence clustering excluded repertoires with fewer than 30,000 or more than 120,000 public chains, plus five with anomalous nucleotide sharing. TCRdb obtained this table from immuneACCESS and retained in-frame rearrangements with V and J assigned. These tables miss some clones; where compared with another copy, unresolved V genes account for less than half of the shortfall, and the remainder is unexplained. The DNA was the basis for D and trimming; V, J and clone size are from that table. This sample has under 150,000 clones in its table, and 78% of those were observed once. Roughly 2.8% of the sample is in the top ten clones.

Spanning cysteine to phenylalanine, the CDR3 consists of 16 amino acids. Here the CDR3 DNA is all that survives: 48 bases in frame from base 1. Taken from the germline V gene, the CDR1 and CDR2 loops are LGHNA and YSLEER. For this chain, trimming is 0 bases at the V end and 2 bases at the J end, and the number of junction bases without a gene match is 5. The specimen sequenced was PBMCs. The chain was built from TRBV4-3 and TRBJ2-7, with 9 bases in between that match TRBD2. The receptor comes from a male donor in good health and CMV-seronegative. CDR3 protein: CASSQDPSGAAYEQYF. The DNA sequence reads TGCGCCAGCAGCCAAGATCCTAGCGGGGCAGCCTACGAGCAGTACTTC.